Detailed here is one T cell receptor (beta chain). Its antigen is currently unknown. Time point defined: week 5, during vaccination. In the vaccine, a single dose held 300 ug of the mutant IDH1 20-mer peptide, along with topical imiquimod. These data belong to a study of a mutant IDH1 vaccine in newly diagnosed glioma. The CDR3 is 13 amino acids. Germline-derived CDR1 and CDR2 are SGHRS and YFSETQ. V lost 3 bases, J lost 5 bases, and 2 bases stayed unmatched. The method was immunoSEQ multiplex PCR; TCRdb's version includes in-frame clones alone and lacks a portion of them. The sample consists of about 36,000 clones, around 81% of them appearing once.

This material consisted of PBMCs, taken from a glioma patient whose treatment included an IDH1 peptide vaccine. The chain carries TRBV5-1 and TRBJ1-5; 7 nucleotides align to TRBD1. The receptor was isolated from a man in his fifties with glioma. The CDR3 nucleotides are TGCGCCAGCAGCTGGGACAGTGATCAGCCCCAGCATTTT. It encodes CASSWDSDQPQHF.